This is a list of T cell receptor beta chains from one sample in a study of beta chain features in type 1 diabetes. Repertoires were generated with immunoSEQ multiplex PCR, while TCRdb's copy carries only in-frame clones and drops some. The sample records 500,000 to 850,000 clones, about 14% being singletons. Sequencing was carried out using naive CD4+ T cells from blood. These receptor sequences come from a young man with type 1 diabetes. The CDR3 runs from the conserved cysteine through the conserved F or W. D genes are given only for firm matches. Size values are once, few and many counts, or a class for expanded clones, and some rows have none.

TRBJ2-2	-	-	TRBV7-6	TGTGCCAGCAGCTCCCCCGCGGGGGAGCTGTTTTTT	CASSSPAGELFF
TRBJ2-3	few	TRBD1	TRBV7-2	TGTGCCAGCAGCCAAACAGGGGGCCCAGATACGCAGTATTTT	CASSQTGGPDTQYF
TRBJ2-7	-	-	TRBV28	TGTGCCAGCAGTTCCGGGTCACGGACTTACTACGAGCAGTACTTC	CASSSGSRTYYEQYF
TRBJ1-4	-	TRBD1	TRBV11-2	TGTGCCAGCAGCTTGGGGACAGCGCGGGAAAAACTGTTTTTT	CASSLGTAREKLFF
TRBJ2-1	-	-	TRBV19	TGTGCCAGTAGTATAGCCTCGGGGCTGTCGCAGTTCTTC	CASSIASGLSQFF
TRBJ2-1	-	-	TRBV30	TGTGCCTTTTCAAGCGCACGCTCCTACAATGAGCAGTTCTTC	CAFSSARSYNEQFF
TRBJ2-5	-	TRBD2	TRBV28	TGTGCCAGCTGGGCGGGGGGGCTTAGAGAGACCCAGTACTTC	CASWAGGLRETQYF
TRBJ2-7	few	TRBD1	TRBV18	TGTGCCAGCTCACCTTCCATTGGGACAGTCTCCTACGAGCAGTACTTC	CASSPSIGTVSYEQYF
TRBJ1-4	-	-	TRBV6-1	TGTGCCAGCAAGGCTTGGGGGTATGAAAAACTGTTTTTT	CASKAWGYEKLFF
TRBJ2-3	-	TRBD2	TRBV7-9	TGTGCCAGCAGCTTAGGGGGACTAAGCACAGATACGCAGTATTTT	CASSLGGLSTDTQYF
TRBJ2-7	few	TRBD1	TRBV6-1	TGTGCCAGCAATCACAGGGGGCCCTTTGAGCAGTACTTC	CASNHRGPFEQYF
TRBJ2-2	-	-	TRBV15	TGTGCCACCAGCAGAGGAAACTGGAACACCGGGGAGCTGTTTTTT	CATSRGNWNTGELFF
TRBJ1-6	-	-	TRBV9	TGTGCCAGCAGCGCCGTCTTGGGACTCCATACGTCCCTTCACTTT	CASSAVLGLHTSLHF
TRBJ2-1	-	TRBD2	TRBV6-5	TGTGCCAGCAGTTACTGGGGGGGGACCTACAATGAGCAGTTCTTC	CASSYWGGTYNEQFF
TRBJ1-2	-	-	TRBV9	TGTGCCAGCAGCGCGACTATAGGTTCGGGAGGCTACACCTTC	CASSATIGSGGYTF
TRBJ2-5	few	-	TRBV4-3	TGCGCCAGCAGCCTTTCAGGTTGGGGAGAGACCCAGTACTTC	CASSLSGWGETQYF
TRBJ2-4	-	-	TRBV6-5	TGTGCCAGCAGTTACTCGAAGAGCCTAGCCAAAAACATTCAGTACTTC	CASSYSKSLAKNIQYF
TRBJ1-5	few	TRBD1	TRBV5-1	TGCGCCAGCAGCAACGGACAGGGTCCAGGGCCCCAGCATTTT	CASSNGQGPGPQHF
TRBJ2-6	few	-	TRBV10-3	TGTGCCATCAGTGAGTTAACAAGGCACGCCAGCTCTGGGGCCAACGTCCTGACTTTC	CAISELTRHASSGANVLTF
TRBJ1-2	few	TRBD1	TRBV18	TGTGCCAGCTCACCACCCCGGACAGGGGAAGGCTATGGCTACACCTTC	CASSPPRTGEGYGYTF
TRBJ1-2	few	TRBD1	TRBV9	TGTGCCAGCAGCGTAGCCGGGTCAGGGGGCGACTATGGCTACACCTTC	CASSVAGSGGDYGYTF
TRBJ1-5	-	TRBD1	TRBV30	TGTGCCTACAACAGGGGCGGCAATCAGCCCCAGCATTTT	CAYNRGGNQPQHF
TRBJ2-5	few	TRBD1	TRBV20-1	TGCAGTGCCCCGGACAGGGGCGGCCAGTACTTC	CSAPDRGGQYF
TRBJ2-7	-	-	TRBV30	TGTGCCTGGAGCCCCCGGGGCTCCCTCGTTAGGTCCGAGCAGTACTTC	CAWSPRGSLVRSEQYF
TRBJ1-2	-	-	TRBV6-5	TGTGCCACCGCCCAGGGATATGGCTACACCTTC	CATAQGYGYTF
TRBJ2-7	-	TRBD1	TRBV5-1	TGCGCCAGCAGCTTGGGGACAGGGGGCTACGAGCAGTACTTC	CASSLGTGGYEQYF
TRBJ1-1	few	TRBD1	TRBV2	TGTGCCAGCAGTCCGGACAGGCGGAACACTGAAGCTTTCTTT	CASSPDRRNTEAFF
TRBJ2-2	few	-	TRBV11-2	TGTGCCAGCAGCTCAATCCGGGGCGCCGGGGAGCTGTTTTTT	CASSSIRGAGELFF
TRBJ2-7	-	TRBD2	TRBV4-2	TGTGCCAGCAGCCAAGAGAGGAGACTAGCTGATCCCTACGAGCAGTACTTC	CASSQERRLADPYEQYF
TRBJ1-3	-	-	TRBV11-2	TGTGCCAGCAGCCCTGCCCCGCTCCCTGGAAACACCATATATTTT	CASSPAPLPGNTIYF
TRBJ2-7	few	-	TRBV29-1	TGCAGCGTTGATTCTGGGGAGCAGTACTTC	CSVDSGEQYF
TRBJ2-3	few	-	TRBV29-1	TGCAGCGTAACATTGGGGATTAAAGATACGCAGTATTTT	CSVTLGIKDTQYF
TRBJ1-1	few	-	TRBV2	TGTGCCAGCAGTGTACGGCAGGAACCTAACACTGAAGCTTTCTTT	CASSVRQEPNTEAFF
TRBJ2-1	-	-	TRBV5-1	TGCGCCAGCAGCATATCCGGGGATGAGCAGTTCTTC	CASSISGDEQFF
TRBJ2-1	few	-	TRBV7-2	TGTGCCATCCATCTCGGGCATGAGCAGTTCTTC	CAIHLGHEQFF
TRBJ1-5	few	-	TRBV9	TGTGCCAGCAGCGTAGACAGTTACAATCAGCCCCAGCATTTT	CASSVDSYNQPQHF
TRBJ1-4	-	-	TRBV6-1	TGTGCCAGCATCCGGTGGGCTAATGAAAAACTGTTTTTT	CASIRWANEKLFF
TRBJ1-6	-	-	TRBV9	TGTGCCAGCAGCGTATTTGGGGAATATAATTCACCCCTCCACTTT	CASSVFGEYNSPLHF
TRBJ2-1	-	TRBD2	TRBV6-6	TGTGCCAGCAATCTGGGACTAGTCGATGAGCAGTTCTTC	CASNLGLVDEQFF
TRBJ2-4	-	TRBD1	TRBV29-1	TGCAGCGTTGGACAGGGGCAGCCCGGAAACATTCAGTACTTC	CSVGQGQPGNIQYF
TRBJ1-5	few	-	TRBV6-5	TGTGCCAGCGGGGAACAGCCCCAGCATTTT	CASGEQPQHF
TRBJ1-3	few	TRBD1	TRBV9	TGTGCCAGCAGCCCCACAGGGGGTGCAGGAAACACCATATATTTT	CASSPTGGAGNTIYF
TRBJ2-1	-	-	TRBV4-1	TGCGCCAGCAGCCAACGCGATGAGCAGTTCTTC	CASSQRDEQFF
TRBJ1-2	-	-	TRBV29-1	TGCAGCGTGAGCCAAGGAATTAACTATGGCTACACCTTC	CSVSQGINYGYTF
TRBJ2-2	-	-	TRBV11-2	TGTGCCAGCAAGGAGGTCGCGAACACCGGGGAGCTGTTTTTT	CASKEVANTGELFF